This T cell receptor (beta chain) was documented in a study of blood T cell repertoires in COVID-19. The overall study: PBMCs, B-cell-depleted T cells, or T cells were the source of the cDNA or gDNA that made up the material.

Enrollees, roughly 18 to 95 years old, lived in about two dozen US areas. Participant-given clinical history determined each cohort assignment. As originally analysed: Reference gene primer amplification in the assay estimated nucleated cell counts. The data were produced by immunoSEQ multiplex PCR, yet TCRdb's version contains in-frame clones alone and is incomplete. The V and J calls and clone size come from that table; D and trimming were worked out from the DNA. The top ten clones hold about 3.2% of a sample with 150,000 to 200,000 clones, less than 90% of them seen once. Germline CDR1 and CDR2: SQVTM and ANQGSEA. CDR3 length: 11 amino acids. Trimming removed 3 bases at V and 7 bases at J, with 7 bases between. This clone was seen only a few times.

The specimen sequenced was PBMCs or T cells enriched from blood (not recorded which). This sequence joins TRBV29-1 and TRBJ2-1; D perhaps matches TRBD2 (5 bases). The clonotype originates from a woman aged 30 to 39 who had been exposed to COVID-19. The CDR3 loop is CSVESGNEQFF. Here the CDR3 DNA reads TGCAGCGTTGAGTCGGGGAATGAGCAGTTCTTC.